These T cell receptor beta chains were read from a single sample in a study of identical twins. Via MiXCR, TCRdb re-called the 5' RACE reads, giving one row per CDR3 protein. The repertoire has hundreds of thousands of distinct CDR3 sequences, over 9% of them found once; the top ten carry around 1.6%. The data were also submitted as part of a second study, on yellow fever vaccine responses in identical twins.

Sequencing used PBMCs. Receptors originate from a woman aged 18-29 years in good health. The CDR3 runs from the conserved cysteine through the conserved F or W. D genes are given only for firm matches. Some rows mark clone size as missing; the rest say once, few, many or name a class of expanded clone.

NA	NA	TRBJ2-2	TRBV10-3	TGTGCCATCGGGGCTAGTGGGCTCTCTACGGGCACCGGGGAGCTGTTTTTT	CAIGASGLSTGTGELFF
NA	NA	TRBJ1-5	TRBV6-1	TGTGCCAGCCAGGGACGGACCTTGGGGCAGCCCCAGCATTTT	CASQGRTLGQPQHF
TRBD1	many	TRBJ2-7	TRBV12-3/TRBV12-4	TGTGCCAGCAGTCTAAAAAGGGGGCTCGGGTACGAGCAGTACTTC	CASSLKRGLGYEQYF
NA	few	TRBJ2-3	TRBV7-2	TGTGCCAGCAGCCCCCTCAGCACTGGGGGAACAGATACGCAGTATTTT	CASSPLSTGGTDTQYF
TRBD1	many	TRBJ1-5	TRBV12-3/TRBV12-4	TGTGCCAGCAGTTTTAGACAGGGGGTCAATCAGCCCCAGCATTTT	CASSFRQGVNQPQHF
TRBD1	few	TRBJ2-2	TRBV7-8	TGTGCCAGCAGCTTACCCATATGGACAGGGGACACCGGGGAGCTGTTTTTT	CASSLPIWTGDTGELFF
TRBD2	few	TRBJ2-5	TRBV3-1	TGTGCCAGCAGCCCGAGACTAGCGGGGGCTAGGGAGACCCAGTACTTC	CASSPRLAGARETQYF
NA	NA	TRBJ2-1	TRBV25-1	TGTGCCAGCAGTGAATATGTCTGGGAGCAGTTCTTC	CASSEYVWEQFF
TRBD1	NA	TRBJ2-7	TRBV3-1	TGTGCCAGCAGCCCGATCGGACAGGCGGACCGCTACGAGCAGTACTTC	CASSPIGQADRYEQYF
TRBD1	few	TRBJ2-1	TRBV2	TGTGCCTGCTGTAATAGACAGGGGTCTTCCAGCTCCTACAATGAGCAGTTCTTC	CACCNRQGSSSSYNEQFF
TRBD2	NA	TRBJ2-3	TRBV10-1	TGCGCCAGCAGTGAGTTAAGCGGGAGGGGACCAGATACGCAGTATTTT	CASSELSGRGPDTQYF
TRBD2	NA	TRBJ2-2	TRBV28	TGTGCCAGCAAAGGCGGGAGCGACACCGGGGAGCTGTTTTTT	CASKGGSDTGELFF
TRBD1	NA	TRBJ1-5	TRBV6-1	TGTGCCAGCCAGGACAGGGAAAATCAGCCCCAGCATTTT	CASQDRENQPQHF
NA	few	TRBJ1-2	TRBV4-1	TGCGCCAGCAGCCAAGCACCAGGGAGTAACTATGGCTACACCTTC	CASSQAPGSNYGYTF
TRBD1	many	TRBJ2-7	TRBV6-1	TGTGCCAGCAGTCCGTGGACAGGGGGCGGTTACGAGCAGTACTTC	CASSPWTGGGYEQYF
TRBD1	NA	TRBJ1-1	TRBV6-1	TGTGCCAGCAGTCTTAACGGACAGGGGGCTGAAGCTTTCTTT	CASSLNGQGAEAFF
NA	NA	TRBJ2-5	TRBV7-8	TGTGCCAGCAGCTTAGTTGGTAGCGAAGAGACCCAGTACTTC	CASSLVGSEETQYF
TRBD2	few	TRBJ2-1	TRBV6-2/TRBV6-3	TGTGCCAGCAGTTACCGGATAGCGGGGAACAATGAGCAGTTCTTC	CASSYRIAGNNEQFF
TRBD2	NA	TRBJ2-7	TRBV9	TGTGCCAGCAGCGCCGGGACTAGCGCGACCTACGAGCAGTACTTC	CASSAGTSATYEQYF
NA	few	TRBJ2-3	TRBV2	TGTGCCAGCCAGGCAAATATAGATACGCAGTATTTT	CASQANIDTQYF
NA	NA	TRBJ1-1	TRBV9	TGTGCCAGCAGCGAGGACGGGTCAGGTGAAGCTTTCTTT	CASSEDGSGEAFF
NA	few	TRBJ2-1	TRBV20-1	TGCAGTGCTATCGATCCGCGGGGTCCCTACAATGAGCAGTTCTTC	CSAIDPRGPYNEQFF
TRBD2	few	TRBJ2-2	TRBV15	TGTGCCACCAGCAGAGCCCGTGGGCTAGCGGGGCTAGGCACCGGGGAGCTGTTTTTT	CATSRARGLAGLGTGELFF
NA	many	TRBJ2-7	TRBV5-1	TGCGCCAGCAGCGCGAACAGGGAAGGGACCTACGAGCAGTACTTC	CASSANREGTYEQYF
NA	NA	TRBJ2-1	TRBV13	TGTGCCAGCAGCTCCCTGCATGACAATGAGCAGTTCTTC	CASSSLHDNEQFF
NA	NA	TRBJ2-2	TRBV6-1	TGTGCCAGCACGGGGAGATCCGGGGAGCTGTTTTTT	CASTGRSGELFF
TRBD2	few	TRBJ2-3	TRBV11-1	TGTGCCAGCAGCGGGGGGCTGGGACTAGCGGTCGTTAGCACAGATACGCAGTATTTT	CASSGGLGLAVVSTDTQYF
NA	few	TRBJ2-1	TRBV5-1	TGCGCCAGCAGCTTGGCTGGTAGTTGGTATGAGCAGTTCTTC	CASSLAGSWYEQFF
NA	few	TRBJ2-5	TRBV11-2	TGTGCCAGCAGCGACCCCCAAAAAGAGACCCAGTACTTC	CASSDPQKETQYF
NA	many	TRBJ1-5	TRBV24-1	TGTGCCACCAGTGATGGGGGCCAGCCCCAGCATTTT	CATSDGGQPQHF
NA	few	TRBJ2-7	TRBV9	TGTGCCGGCCCACGAGACGCGAGAACCTACGAGCAGTACTTC	CAGPRDARTYEQYF
TRBD1	many	TRBJ1-2	TRBV2	TGTGCCAGCTCAAGGGACAGCTTTTGGGGCTACACCTTC	CASSRDSFWGYTF
TRBD1	NA	TRBJ2-5	TRBV3-1	TGTGCCAGCAGCCAAGGGCAGGGGGCGGGACAAGAGACCCAGTACTTC	CASSQGQGAGQETQYF
NA	few	TRBJ1-5	TRBV4-1	TGCGCCAGCAGCCCTGAGCAGGGAGCCCGGCCCCAGCATTTT	CASSPEQGARPQHF